Shown below are 12 T cell receptor beta chains from a single sample sequenced in a study of blood T cells in healthy people across ages. Primed by a sample-barcoded 5' primer and a J-beta primer mix, a second PCR proceeded for roughly 6 to 12 cycles. TCRdb fed the 5' RACE reads into MiXCR, producing one record per CDR3 protein. The sample carries some 800,000 distinct CDR3 sequences, 40% to 50% recorded once. The sample was blood. Every receptor here comes from a man aged 60 to 69 in good health.

Only a few counts were recorded for this clonotype. The rearrangement joins TRBV20-1 to TRBJ2-5; D is perhaps TRBD2 (5 bases). This CDR3 is 14 amino acids long. Trimming took off 3 bases at V and 2 bases at J, with 13 bases between the two ends. Germline CDR1 reads DFQATT; CDR2 reads SNEGSKA (reference sequence). The CDR3 DNA is TGCAGTGCTAGGGCCTTAGCGAGACAAGAGACCCAGTACTTC. Translating gives CSARALARQETQYF.

In its sample, this clonotype was seen a few times. This chain joins TRBV20-1 and TRBJ2-7; a weak D match, TRBD1 (6 bases). The V gene lost 4 bases and the J gene lost 1 base, with 14 bases spanning the gap. The CDR3 consists of 14 residues. CDR1 and CDR2 from the germline V gene are DFQATT and SNEGSKA (reference sequence). The chain's CDR3 is CSAKHRTASYEQYF. The DNA for the CDR3 is TGCAGTGCTAAGCACCGGACAGCTTCCTACGAGCAGTACTTC.

The chain is built from TRBV11-1 and TRBJ1-2; tentative D call: TRBD1 (6 bases). Per the germline V gene, CDR1 is SGHAT and CDR2 is FQDESV (reference sequence). With 5 bases removed from V and 3 bases from J, the gap between germline ends came to 22 bases. The CDR3 consists of 17 residues. CDR3 in amino acids: CASSPYRALGSDYGYTF. The CDR3 DNA reads TGTGCCAGCAGCCCTTACAGGGCACTCGGCTCTGACTATGGCTACACCTTC.

There are a few counts of this clonotype. The V gene is TRBV9, the J gene TRBJ2-2; D ambiguous. V was trimmed by 0 bases and J by 10 bases, leaving 10 bases between them. Germline V gene sequence: CDR1 SGDLS, CDR2 YYNGEE. This CDR3 spans 13 amino acids. CDR3 coding DNA: TGTGCCAGCAGCGTAGGGCCCGAGGAGGAGCTGTTTTTT. It codes for CASSVGPEEELFF.

Remarks on this clonotype: A much larger clone is a single base away; this may be a read error. The chain joins TRBV20-1 to TRBJ2-1; D not certain. The J call may be mistaken, given a closer DNA end match to TRBJ2-7. Germline V lookup: CDR1 DFQATT, CDR2 SNEGSKA (reference sequence). This CDR3 has 12 amino acids. The CDR3 loop is CSALKTYNEQYF. The DNA of the CDR3 is TGCAGTGCTCTAAAGACTTACAATGAGCAGTACTTC.

This rearrangement joins TRBV4-1 to TRBJ2-1, with 10 bases identical to TRBD2. Germline V lookup: CDR1 MGHRA, CDR2 YSYEKL. The CDR3 is 18 residues long. Trimming removed 6 bases from V and 0 bases from J; junction bases left unmatched: 11. The CDR3 loop reads CASRPSGGRPNSYNEQFF. Written as DNA, the CDR3 is TGCGCCAGCAGGCCTAGCGGGGGCCGTCCCAACTCCTACAATGAGCAGTTCTTC.

The table lists this clonotype with a few counts. In DNA form, the CDR3 reads TGTGCCAGCAGCCAAGGGGGACAGGGGTATGGCTACACCTTC. The encoded protein is CASSQGGQGYGYTF. The genes are TRBV3-1 and TRBJ1-2, with TRBD1 identical over 10 bases. The CDR3 runs to 14 residues. The V gene's germline CDR1 is LGHDT and CDR2 YNNKEL (reference sequence). Losses at the gene ends were 1 base for V and 5 bases for J; bases not matched to a gene: 1.

The chain uses TRBV6-5 and TRBJ2-5, with D hard to call. Germline CDR1 and CDR2: MNHEY and SVGAGI. With 6 bases removed from V and 2 bases from J, the gap between germline ends came to 13 bases. This CDR3 contains 14 residues. The CDR3, as DNA: TGTGCCAGCAGCATGGGTTGGGAACAAGAGACCCAGTACTTC. Protein sequence: CASSMGWEQETQYF.

As for this clonotype: This may be a read error, as it is one base from a much larger clone. The chain combines TRBV7-2 with TRBJ2-1; D remains ambiguous. The J call is uncertain, as TRBJ2-7 better fits the DNA end. CDR1 and CDR2 from the germline V gene are SGHTA and FQGNSA. CDR3 length equals 15 residues. CDR3 in amino acids: CASTSSKGRHNEQYF. The CDR3 DNA reads as TGTGCCAGCACCTCGAGCAAGGGTCGGCACAATGAGCAGTACTTC.

The V call is TRBV9, the J call TRBJ2-3; possibly TRBD2 for D (6 bases). The germline V gene has CDR1 SGDLS and CDR2 YYNGEE. CDR3 size: 14 residues. V dropped 3 bases and J dropped 4 bases, with 12 bases sitting between them. CDR3 nucleotides: TGTGCCAGCAGCGCTACGACTAGGGCAGATACGCAGTATTTT. Amino acid sequence: CASSATTRADTQYF.

The V and J genes are TRBV2 and TRBJ1-2; D is perhaps TRBD1 (5 bases). In germline, CDR1 is SNHLY, CDR2 FYNNEI. The CDR3 extends over 14 amino acids. V was cut by 4 bases and J by 8 bases, with 17 bases left in between. CDR3 residues: CASSGETDFQGYTF. The CDR3 DNA is TGTGCCAGCAGTGGGGAGACAGATTTTCAAGGCTACACCTTC.

This clonotype has a handful of counts. The CDR3 loop is CASSQGTGEGNEQFF. Here the CDR3 DNA reads TGTGCCAGCAGCCAGGGGACAGGGGAAGGCAATGAGCAGTTCTTC. The V call is TRBV5-8, the J call TRBJ2-1; 10 bases map to TRBD1. Germline CDR1 reads SGHTS; CDR2 reads YDEGEE. The CDR3 loop spans 15 amino acids. Trimming at V came to 4 bases and at J to 6 bases, leaving 7 bases not matched to a gene.